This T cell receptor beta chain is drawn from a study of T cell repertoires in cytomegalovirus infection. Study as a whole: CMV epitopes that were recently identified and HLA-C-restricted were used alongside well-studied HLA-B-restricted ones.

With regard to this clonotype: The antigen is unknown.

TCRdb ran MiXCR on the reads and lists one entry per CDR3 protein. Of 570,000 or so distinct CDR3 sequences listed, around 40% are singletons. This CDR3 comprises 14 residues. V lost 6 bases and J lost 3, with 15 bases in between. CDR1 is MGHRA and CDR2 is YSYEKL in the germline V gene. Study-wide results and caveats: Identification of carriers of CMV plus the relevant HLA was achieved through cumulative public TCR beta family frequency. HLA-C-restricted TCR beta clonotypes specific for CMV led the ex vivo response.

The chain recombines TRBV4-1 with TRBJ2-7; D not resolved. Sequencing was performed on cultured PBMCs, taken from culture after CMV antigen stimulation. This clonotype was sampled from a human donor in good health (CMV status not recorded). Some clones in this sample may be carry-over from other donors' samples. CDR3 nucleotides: TGCGCCAGCAGTCCAAGACCTCAGATCTACGAGCAGTACTTC. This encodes CASSPRPQIYEQYF.